This TCR beta chain was profiled in a study of shared clonotypes between healthy human individuals. Clones were sequenced by immunoSEQ multiplex PCR, and TCRdb holds only the in-frame ones, with some missing. The table has approximately 2.4 million clones, 90% to 96% seen once. Trimming took 9 bases from V and 0 from J, leaving 12 bases between them. Germline-derived CDR1 and CDR2 are ENHRY and SYGVKD. The CDR3 consists of 15 residues. The material sequenced was naive CD4+ T cells sorted from blood. Subset in this sample: CD45RA+ positively selected. V usage is TRBV10-3 and J usage is TRBJ2-6, with TRBD2 as a possible D gene (7 bases). This receptor was identified in a man between 18 and 29 years old in good health. CDR3 DNA sequence: TGTGCCATTTCGGGGGGCGCCTCTGGGGCCAACGTCCTGACTTTC. Protein: CAISGGASGANVLTF.